This T cell receptor (beta chain) was recovered during a study of cytomegalovirus exposure and HLA in healthy donors. The assay was immunoSEQ multiplex PCR, and TCRdb's table has in-frame clones only and misses some. The sample consists of about 120,000 clones, roughly 88% of them appearing once. Germline lookup yields CDR1 MDHEN and CDR2 SYDVKM. The CDR3 totals 16 residues. V shed 3 bases, J shed 4 bases, and the junction held 6 bases outside the gene matches. The source is a man younger than 35 in good health and CMV-seronegative. The gene calls are TRBV28 and TRBJ1-5; 10 positions agree with TRBD1. Sequencing was performed on PBMCs. Written as DNA, the CDR3 is TGTGCCAGCAGTTTGTCTCCGGGACAGGGGAATCAGCCCCAGCATTTT. Residues: CASSLSPGQGNQPQHF.